The following is a T cell receptor (beta chain) sequence with its context. The record originates from a study of cytomegalovirus exposure and HLA in healthy donors. Both 60 Vbeta primers and 13 Jbeta primers went into the PCR. Authors' methods: In a later analysis, some 80 million unique TCR beta chains included roughly 11 million shared by two or more donors. Clones were sequenced by immunoSEQ multiplex PCR, and TCRdb holds only the in-frame ones, with some missing. V and J calls and clone size are copied from that table; D and trimming were computed from the DNA. This table holds 170,000 or so clones, around 80% found once. The CDR3 is made up of 15 amino acids. Germline loops: CDR1 SGDLS, CDR2 YYNGEE. V was clipped by 3 bases and J by 2 bases; unmatched bases: 8.

Sequencing was done on a sample of PBMCs. The sequence was obtained from a male donor in good health and CMV-seropositive. J is TRBJ2-7 and V is TRBV9, with TRBD2 matching 7 bases. CDR3 nucleotides: TGTGCCAGCAGCGCCGGGGCAGGACTAGCCTACGAGCAGTACTTC. As protein: CASSAGAGLAYEQYF.